This T cell receptor beta chain was retrieved from a study of blood T cell repertoires in COVID-19. Looking at the study overall: The analysed material was cDNA or gDNA that came from T cells, B-cell-depleted T cells, or PBMCs.

This CDR3 comprises 17 residues. Germline lookup yields CDR1 SGHAT and CDR2 FQNNGV. V lost 2 bases, J lost 0 bases, and 9 bases stayed unmatched. The protocol was immunoSEQ multiplex PCR, while the TCRdb copy is restricted to in-frame clones and leaves out a portion. The profile shows over 100,000 clones, over 85% of them singletons. The sequence came from a woman in her 50s with COVID-19, enrolled during active disease. The J gene is TRBJ1-2, the V gene TRBV11-2, with TRBD1 identical over 7 bases. The sample taken for sequencing was peripheral blood. In nucleotides, the CDR3 is TGTGCCAGCAGCTTAATCAGGGGGGTCCTTTCTAACTATGGCTACACCTTC. This translates into CASSLIRGVLSNYGYTF.